Below, 8 T cell receptor beta chains from the same sample are listed, as sequenced in a study of T cells in Graves' hyperthyroidism and ophthalmopathy. Amplification of TCR beta CDR3 regions was performed using RNA transcripts as template. The TCR CDR3 first-round RT-PCR relied on the HTBI primer set. TCRdb re-analysed the multiplex PCR reads in MiXCR, keeping a single row per CDR3 protein. This repertoire shows 93,000 or so distinct CDR3 sequences, 40% to 50% found once; its top ten account for about 28%. The specimen sequenced was blood. These receptors all stem from a man between 35 and 55 years old with Graves' hyperthyroidism.

This sequence joins TRBV11-2 and TRBJ1-2; D remains ambiguous. V was clipped by 0 bases and J by 4 bases, with 9 bases between them. The V gene's germline CDR1 is SGHAT and CDR2 FQNNGV. The CDR3 contains 14 residues. CDR3 residues: CASSLDLGIYGYTF. The CDR3 DNA reads TGTGCCAGCAGCTTAGATTTGGGGATCTATGGCTACACCTTC.

This clonotype was picked up one time. A much larger clonotype is one base distant, so this may be a read error. This chain links TRBV6-5 with TRBJ2-2; D might be TRBD1 (5 bases). The CDR3 covers 13 residues. V was shortened by 8 bases and J by 6 bases, with 13 bases between the two germline ends. CDR1 and CDR2 from the germline V gene are MNHEY and SVGAGI. For the CDR3, the DNA is TGTGCCAGCGGGGCTACAGGTGCCGGGGAGCTGTTTTTT. Its translation: CASGATGAGELFF.

Many counts were recorded for this clonotype. The chain links TRBV20-1 to TRBJ2-7; a weak D match, TRBD2 (5 bases). V was pared by 6 bases and J by 2 bases, with 17 bases between. Germline assignment: CDR1 DFQATT and CDR2 SNEGSKA (reference sequence). The CDR3 loop spans 14 amino acids. The CDR3 DNA reads TGCAGTGCCCCCCCCTTCGGGGAGACCTACGAGCAGTACTTC. This translates into CSAPPFGETYEQYF.

CDR3 sequence reads: CASSPGQYNSPLHF. DNA of the CDR3: TGTGCCAGCAGCCCAGGACAGTATAATTCACCCCTCCACTTT. V is TRBV7-2 and J is TRBJ1-6, with a weak D call TRBD1 (6 bases). Per germline, CDR1 SGHTA and CDR2 FQGNSA. The germline V and J ends were trimmed by 5 bases and 4 bases, with 9 bases remaining between them. This CDR3 has 14 residues.

The chain has TRBV9 and TRBJ2-2, with TRBD1 matching over 7 bases. Germline CDR1 reads SGDLS; CDR2 reads YYNGEE. V dropped 3 bases and J dropped 6; count of bases not matched to a gene: 8. The CDR3 is made up of 15 amino acids. CDR3 residues: CASSEAGQVPGELFF. The CDR3 coding sequence is TGTGCCAGCAGCGAGGCAGGACAGGTCCCCGGGGAGCTGTTTTTT.

As for this clonotype: At one of its ends the junction is not consistent with the germline gene, which may arise from a read error. The chain is built from TRBV11-2 and TRBJ2-1; D possibly uses TRBD1 or TRBD2 (6 bases each). Germline CDR1 is SGHAT and CDR2 is FQNNGV. The CDR3 extends over 13 amino acids. Here the CDR3 reads CARSPNRDCEQFF. CDR3 nucleotide sequence: TGTGCCCGCAGCCCGAACAGGGACTGTGAGCAGTTCTTC.

This clonotype was recorded once. Mismatch with germline at one junction end may stem from a read error. This rearrangement joins TRBV6-5 to TRBJ2-2, with D maybe TRBD2 (7 bases). Per germline, CDR1 MNHEY and CDR2 SVGAGI. The CDR3 runs to 14 residues. This chain's CDR3 is CASRNREGSGERFF. CDR3 sequence (DNA): TGTGCCAGCAGAAACAGGGAGGGTTCCGGGGAGCGGTTTTTT.

The CDR3 nucleotides read TGTGCTAGAGGGGGCAGGACTTGGGATACGCAGTATTTT. Translating gives CARGGRTWDTQYF. The chain employs TRBV7-7 and TRBJ2-3; 7 positions agree with TRBD1. Germline V gene data show CDR1 as SSHAT and CDR2 as FNYEAQ (reference sequence). The CDR3 totals 13 residues.